Listed below are T cell receptor beta chains from one sample, sequenced in a study of regulatory T cells in long-lasting Graves disease. A single record per CDR3 protein comes from TCRdb applying MiXCR to the multiplex PCR reads. The table records fewer than 650,000 distinct CDR3 sequences, roughly 16% of them present only once. Separately, the same data were catalogued under a study of T cells in Graves' hyperthyroidism and ophthalmopathy.

Source: peripheral blood mononuclear cells (PBMCs), taken at new diagnosis, from a patient treated with antithyroid drugs. The receptors stem from a woman aged 25 to 39 with Graves disease. Both conserved end residues are part of each CDR3. The D gene is left open where the match is weak. Clone size is given for some rows only: seen once, a few or many times, or a class if the clone is expanded.

clone size	D gene	V gene	J gene	CDR3 DNA	CDR3 protein
many	TRBD1	TRBV28	TRBJ1-4	TGTGCCAGCAGACCACCGGGACAGGTTGAAAAACTGTTTTTT	CASRPPGQVEKLFF
few	NA	TRBV10-3	TRBJ2-7	TGTGCCATCAGTCCCACAGAAGGGGGATCGCCGGGGTACCCTTACGAGCAGTACTTC	CAISPTEGGSPGYPYEQYF
few	TRBD2	TRBV28	TRBJ2-2	TGTGCCAGTGGGACTAGCGGGAGGTCCGGGGAGCTGTTTTTT	CASGTSGRSGELFF
many	NA	TRBV2	TRBJ2-1	TGTGCCAGCAGTGAATCCGGTTTTGAGCAGTTCTTC	CASSESGFEQFF
many	NA	TRBV28	TRBJ2-2	TGTGCCAGCAGTTTGCGAGACAAGGGAGGCAACACCGGGGAGCTGTTTTTT	CASSLRDKGGNTGELFF
many	TRBD1	TRBV5-1	TRBJ2-5	TGCGCCAGCAGCTTCGTCCAGGGGGCCTCGGAGACCCAGTACTTC	CASSFVQGASETQYF
NA	NA	TRBV10-1	TRBJ2-2	TGCGCCAGCAGTGTGTCTGCGGCGAACACCGGGGAGCTGTTTTTT	CASSVSAANTGELFF
many	TRBD1	TRBV28	TRBJ1-5	TGTGCCAGCAGCACTCAGGGGGGTCATCAGCCCCAGCATTTT	CASSTQGGHQPQHF
NA	TRBD1	TRBV30	TRBJ2-4	TGTGCCTGGAACCCGGGACAGGGCAGGAACATTCAGTACTTC	CAWNPGQGRNIQYF
few	TRBD2	TRBV12-3/TRBV12-4	TRBJ2-7	TGTGCCAGCAGTAGGGGGACTAGCGGACAATCCTACGAGCAGTACTTC	CASSRGTSGQSYEQYF
few	TRBD1	TRBV10-3	TRBJ2-3	TGTGCCATCAGTAGACAGGGCAAAACAGATACGCAGTATTTT	CAISRQGKTDTQYF
many	TRBD1	TRBV12-3/TRBV12-4	TRBJ1-1	TGTGCCAGCAGCCGGGGACAGGGTGTAACTGAAGCTTTCTTT	CASSRGQGVTEAFF
many	TRBD2	TRBV5-1	TRBJ2-1	TGCGCCAGCAGCTTGCTAGCGGGAGGGGGGGAGCAGTTCTTC	CASSLLAGGGEQFF
many	TRBD2	TRBV6-5	TRBJ2-2	TGTGCCAGCAGTTACTTCTGGGGGGGGTTCGACACCGGGGAGCTGTTTTTT	CASSYFWGGFDTGELFF
many	NA	TRBV2	TRBJ1-1	TGTGCCAGCAGGAATACTATGAACACTGAAGCTTTCTTT	CASRNTMNTEAFF
NA	NA	TRBV28	TRBJ1-2	TGTGCCAGCGGTTTCAGGGGAAGAGATGGCTACACCTTC	CASGFRGRDGYTF
many	NA	TRBV20-1	TRBJ2-7	TGCAGTGCTAGTTTGCAGGCCTACGAGCAGTACTTC	CSASLQAYEQYF
few	NA	TRBV5-1	TRBJ2-7	TGCGCCAGCAGCCAGCAGCCTAATATTGGTACTGACGAGCAGTACTTC	CASSQQPNIGTDEQYF
few	NA	TRBV6-2/TRBV6-3	TRBJ2-1	TGTGCCAGCAAGAGGACTGGTTGGGAGCAGTTCTTC	CASKRTGWEQFF
many	TRBD2	TRBV12-3/TRBV12-4	TRBJ2-7	TGTGCCAGCAAACAGCGGGGGACCTACGAGCAGTACTTC	CASKQRGTYEQYF
NA	TRBD2	TRBV19	TRBJ2-2	TGTGCCAGTAGCCCTAGCGGGAGGGGGAACACCGGGGAGCTGTTTTTT	CASSPSGRGNTGELFF
many	NA	TRBV9	TRBJ1-2	TGTGCCAGCAGCGGGGGACACAGGGAGGACAGCTATGGCTACACCTTC	CASSGGHREDSYGYTF
NA	NA	TRBV2	TRBJ1-1	TGTGCCAGCATTACTGGACAGTCAGCTTTCTTT	CASITGQSAFF
NA	NA	TRBV10-3	TRBJ2-5	TGTGCCATCAGTGAGATATCTACGGTGATTCAAGAGACCCAGTACTTC	CAISEISTVIQETQYF
many	NA	TRBV29-1	TRBJ1-1	TGCAGCGTTGATTTCGGCACCCCAATGAACACTGAAGCTTTCTTT	CSVDFGTPMNTEAFF
NA	NA	TRBV6-2/TRBV6-3	TRBJ1-2	TGTGCCAGCAGTTACGGGGTGGGCCCTACAGGGTACAACTATGGCTACACCTTC	CASSYGVGPTGYNYGYTF
few	TRBD1	TRBV6-1	TRBJ1-6	TGTGCCAACCAAGGACAGGGGGGTTCACCCCTCCACTTT	CANQGQGGSPLHF
many	NA	TRBV6-1	TRBJ1-1	TGTGCCAGCAGTGCCGGGGCGAACACTGAAGCTTTCTTT	CASSAGANTEAFF
NA	TRBD2	TRBV28	TRBJ2-1	TGTGCCAGCAATTGGCGGGGGAATGAGCAGTTCTTC	CASNWRGNEQFF
few	NA	TRBV7-9	TRBJ1-6	TGTGCCAGCAGCCCCGACACTACCCTTAATTCACCCCTCCACTTT	CASSPDTTLNSPLHF
NA	TRBD1	TRBV6-2/TRBV6-3	TRBJ1-5	TGTGCCAGCGTACTCTACCCCCCGGGACAGGGATTGGTGGGGAGCGATCAGCCCCAGCATTTT	CASVLYPPGQGLVGSDQPQHF
few	TRBD2	TRBV20-1	TRBJ2-7	TGCAGTGCTTGGACTAGCGGGACCTCCTACGAGCAGTACTTC	CSAWTSGTSYEQYF
few	NA	TRBV5-4	TRBJ1-4	TGTGCCAGCAGCCCGGGGGGTGAAGGAGAAAAACTGTTTTTT	CASSPGGEGEKLFF
NA	NA	TRBV7-9	TRBJ1-1	TGTGCCAGCAGCTTGGGGGGGGGGAGTGAAGCTTTCTTT	CASSLGGGSEAFF
many	NA	TRBV12-3/TRBV12-4	TRBJ2-6	TGTGCCAGCGCTGGACCGGCTGGGGCCAACGTCCTGACTTTC	CASAGPAGANVLTF
NA	NA	TRBV2	TRBJ2-3	TGTGCCAGCAGTGTGGCGACAGGCGCTACAGATACGCAGTATTTT	CASSVATGATDTQYF
NA	TRBD2	TRBV5-1	TRBJ2-5	TGCGCCAGCAGCTTCTCTAGCGGGCAGACCCAGTACTTC	CASSFSSGQTQYF
many	NA	TRBV12-3/TRBV12-4	TRBJ1-5	TGTGCCAGCAACTCTGGGGTGATTGGCAATCAGCCCCAGCATTTT	CASNSGVIGNQPQHF
many	NA	TRBV19	TRBJ1-6	TGTGCCAGTAGTACCCGCCCGTGGCCAGGCATAAGGGCACCCCTCCACTTT	CASSTRPWPGIRAPLHF
NA	NA	TRBV5-6	TRBJ1-2	TGTGCCAGCAGCTATAAGACAGGATATAACTATGGCTACACCTTC	CASSYKTGYNYGYTF
many	NA	TRBV28	TRBJ2-1	TGTGCCAGCAGTTTATTTCCCTCGGGCTACAATGAGCAGTTCTTC	CASSLFPSGYNEQFF
few	NA	TRBV5-1	TRBJ2-2	TGCGCCAGCAGCTTAGGGTATAAACCTCCGAACACCGGGGAGCTGTTTTTT	CASSLGYKPPNTGELFF
many	TRBD1	TRBV7-2	TRBJ1-2	TGTGCCAGCAGCCCAGGGGGGAGGTATGGCTACACCTTC	CASSPGGRYGYTF
few	NA	TRBV5-6	TRBJ2-1	TGTGCCAGCAGCTTTATTTCGTATACCATGAGCCGGGACGGATACAATGAGCAGTTCTTC	CASSFISYTMSRDGYNEQFF
few	NA	TRBV24-1	TRBJ2-2	TGTGCCACCACAGGGGATCGGACCGGGGAGCTGTTTTTT	CATTGDRTGELFF
many	NA	TRBV2	TRBJ1-2	TGTGCCAGCAGTGTTACAGGGATCTATGGCTACACCTTC	CASSVTGIYGYTF
NA	TRBD2	TRBV18	TRBJ2-3	TGTGCCAGCTCACCACCGTGGGCGGGAGTATTAACAGATACGCAGTATTTT	CASSPPWAGVLTDTQYF
NA	NA	TRBV5-1	TRBJ2-3	TGCGCCAGCAGCTTGAGGGGCTTTAGCACAGATACGCAGTATTTT	CASSLRGFSTDTQYF
few	NA	TRBV7-7	TRBJ2-7	TGTGCTAGCAGCTTCCCGGGGGATCTCCCCTACGAGCAGTACTTC	CASSFPGDLPYEQYF
many	NA	TRBV28	TRBJ1-4	TGTGCCAGCAAGTTCAACGTGGGGAAACTGTTTTTT	CASKFNVGKLFF